This TCR beta chain was observed in a study of post-analysis software for immune sequencing data. Whole-study context: Relapsing-remitting, secondary progressive and progressive-relapsing courses of multiple sclerosis were included. General observations from the study: Patients showed TRBV5-6, TRBV5-1 and TRBV20-1 among five TRBV segments more frequent than in controls. Multiple sclerosis was associated with a significant reduction in normalized Chao1 diversity relative to controls. Batch-matched samples strongly co-clustered by F measure.

V lost 5 bases and J 7 bases, leaving 15 bases between the germline ends. Germline V gene data show CDR1 as SGHTA and CDR2 as FQGNSA. The CDR3 totals 13 residues. As regards this clonotype: Its target is not known.

cDNA libraries of TCR beta carried unique molecular identifiers. T cells numbering about 0.85 to 10 million yielded some 480,000 cDNA molecules. Via MiXCR, TCRdb re-called the PCR reads, giving one row per CDR3 protein. The sample gives about 810,000 distinct CDR3 sequences, about 50% of which show up once; under 6% is in the top ten. The sample was blood. J is TRBJ2-7 and V is TRBV7-2; D may match TRBD1 or TRBD2 (7 bases each). This clonotype was obtained from a girl under 18 with multiple sclerosis. CDR3 amino acids: CASSKGRGQEQYF. The CDR3, as DNA: TGTGCCAGCAGCAAAGGGAGGGGGCAAGAGCAGTACTTC.